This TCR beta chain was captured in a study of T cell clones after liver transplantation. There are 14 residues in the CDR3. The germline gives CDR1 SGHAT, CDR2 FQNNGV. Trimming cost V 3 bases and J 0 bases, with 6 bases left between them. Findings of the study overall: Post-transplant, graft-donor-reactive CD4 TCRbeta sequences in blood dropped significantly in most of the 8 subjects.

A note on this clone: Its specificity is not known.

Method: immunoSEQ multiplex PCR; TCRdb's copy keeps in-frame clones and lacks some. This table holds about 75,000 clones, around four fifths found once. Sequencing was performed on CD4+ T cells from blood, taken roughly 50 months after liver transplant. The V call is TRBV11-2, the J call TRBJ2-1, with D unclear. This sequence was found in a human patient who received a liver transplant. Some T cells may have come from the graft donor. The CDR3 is CASSLSSSYNEQFF. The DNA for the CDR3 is TGTGCCAGCAGCTTGTCGAGCTCCTACAATGAGCAGTTCTTC.